This section outlines one TCR beta chain sequence together with its context. There are many counts of this clonotype. Its cognate antigen has yet to be identified. No much larger clonotype is one base removed from it; base qualities were not supplied. This entry is derived from a study of identical twins (TCRdb year 2016). Turning to the overall study: The study deep-sequenced TCR alpha and beta repertoires from monozygotic twins, unrelated adults of various ages and cord blood to test whether fetal clonotypes persist. To rule out contamination, replicate twin experiments were performed at different times with different library preparation protocols.

Receptors were amplified or captured by 5' RACE. TCRdb shows the sequencer as Illumina HiSeq 2000. A universal primer binding site was introduced by template switching, and a unique molecular identifier was present in the final cDNA, enabling accurate counting of TCR cDNA molecules. Specific primers in the conserved constant-segment region were used to synthesize first-strand cDNA for TCR alpha and beta chains. Each cDNA library was double barcoded, with a SMART-Mk sample barcode plus Illumina barcodes, to control for contamination. TruSeq adapter sequences along with Illumina sample barcodes were introduced in two successive PCR steps. The Illumina HiSeq platform was used with custom primers to sequence TCR alpha and beta cDNA libraries. The authors' pipeline ran thus. Raw reads were processed with MiGEC to extract unique molecular identifiers, and MiXCR was used to determine CDR3 positions. Recombination models were inferred per individual with the repgenHMM and IGoR tools using an EM algorithm. The analysis of shared clonotypes was done with the tcR package in R, with sharing normalized by the product of cloneset sizes. Out-of-frame nonproductive sequences were analyzed to study raw recombination free of thymic and clonal selection effects. Using fastp trimming at Q25 and MiXCR clonotype assembly, TCRdb reanalyzed the public sequencing data and kept in-frame beta chains. Entries are consolidated by CDR3 protein sequence, retaining the most common genes and DNA. Here the V and J calls rest on TCRdb's processing, not on the authors' analysis. This sample lists hundreds of thousands of distinct CDR3 sequences; 8.6% were detected once. 0.98% of the sample belongs to the ten largest clones.

Only healthy Caucasian donors were included. The twin cohort comprised three pairs of female monozygotic twins, all aged about 18 to 30 years. Peripheral blood mononuclear cells were the source from which RNA for the TCR libraries was isolated. The cysteine opens and the phenylalanine closes a CDR3 of 14 amino acids. Only CDR3 DNA remains: 42 bases, in frame from the first base. CDR1 ENHRY and CDR2 SYGVKD were looked up in the germline V gene. V and J lose 6 bases and 6 bases, and a span of 15 bases separates them. Beyond this particular receptor, the publication reports: Compared with coincidental sharing between unrelated individuals, out-of-frame TCR alpha sequences shared between twins showed an excess of sequences with low generation probability. Fewer insertions were carried by abundant cord blood beta clonotypes; a weaker similar trend was observed in young adult naive repertoires, while no such trend was observed in memory repertoires. Out-of-frame TCR alpha sharing in monozygotic twins was systematically underestimated by recombination models, whereas sharing between unrelated individuals was in agreement with the recombination models. Excess twin sharing in beta out-of-frame sequences was weaker because fewer shared sequences lowered the signal-to-noise ratio. Because the same donors could not be followed over many years, conclusions were based on cross-sectional statistical analysis. Invariant T cells such as MAIT and iNKT could partly confound zero-insertion analyses, though diverse VJ usage argued against this for most clonotypes.

These records were also assigned to another study, of yellow fever vaccine responses in identical twins. The second publication reports: According to the authors, in identical twins the way T cells responded to vaccination appeared partly convergent and partly personalized. The study precisely tracked vaccine-responding T cell clones in identical twins.

Sequencing was carried out using PBMCs. The sequence came from a woman under 30 in good health. Recombination linked TRBV10-3 to TRBJ2-1; the D gene lacks a confident call. The DNA reads TGTGCCATCAGCCGGTCTGGAAGGGTCAATGAGCAGTTCTTC. Translated, this gives CAISRSGRVNEQFF.